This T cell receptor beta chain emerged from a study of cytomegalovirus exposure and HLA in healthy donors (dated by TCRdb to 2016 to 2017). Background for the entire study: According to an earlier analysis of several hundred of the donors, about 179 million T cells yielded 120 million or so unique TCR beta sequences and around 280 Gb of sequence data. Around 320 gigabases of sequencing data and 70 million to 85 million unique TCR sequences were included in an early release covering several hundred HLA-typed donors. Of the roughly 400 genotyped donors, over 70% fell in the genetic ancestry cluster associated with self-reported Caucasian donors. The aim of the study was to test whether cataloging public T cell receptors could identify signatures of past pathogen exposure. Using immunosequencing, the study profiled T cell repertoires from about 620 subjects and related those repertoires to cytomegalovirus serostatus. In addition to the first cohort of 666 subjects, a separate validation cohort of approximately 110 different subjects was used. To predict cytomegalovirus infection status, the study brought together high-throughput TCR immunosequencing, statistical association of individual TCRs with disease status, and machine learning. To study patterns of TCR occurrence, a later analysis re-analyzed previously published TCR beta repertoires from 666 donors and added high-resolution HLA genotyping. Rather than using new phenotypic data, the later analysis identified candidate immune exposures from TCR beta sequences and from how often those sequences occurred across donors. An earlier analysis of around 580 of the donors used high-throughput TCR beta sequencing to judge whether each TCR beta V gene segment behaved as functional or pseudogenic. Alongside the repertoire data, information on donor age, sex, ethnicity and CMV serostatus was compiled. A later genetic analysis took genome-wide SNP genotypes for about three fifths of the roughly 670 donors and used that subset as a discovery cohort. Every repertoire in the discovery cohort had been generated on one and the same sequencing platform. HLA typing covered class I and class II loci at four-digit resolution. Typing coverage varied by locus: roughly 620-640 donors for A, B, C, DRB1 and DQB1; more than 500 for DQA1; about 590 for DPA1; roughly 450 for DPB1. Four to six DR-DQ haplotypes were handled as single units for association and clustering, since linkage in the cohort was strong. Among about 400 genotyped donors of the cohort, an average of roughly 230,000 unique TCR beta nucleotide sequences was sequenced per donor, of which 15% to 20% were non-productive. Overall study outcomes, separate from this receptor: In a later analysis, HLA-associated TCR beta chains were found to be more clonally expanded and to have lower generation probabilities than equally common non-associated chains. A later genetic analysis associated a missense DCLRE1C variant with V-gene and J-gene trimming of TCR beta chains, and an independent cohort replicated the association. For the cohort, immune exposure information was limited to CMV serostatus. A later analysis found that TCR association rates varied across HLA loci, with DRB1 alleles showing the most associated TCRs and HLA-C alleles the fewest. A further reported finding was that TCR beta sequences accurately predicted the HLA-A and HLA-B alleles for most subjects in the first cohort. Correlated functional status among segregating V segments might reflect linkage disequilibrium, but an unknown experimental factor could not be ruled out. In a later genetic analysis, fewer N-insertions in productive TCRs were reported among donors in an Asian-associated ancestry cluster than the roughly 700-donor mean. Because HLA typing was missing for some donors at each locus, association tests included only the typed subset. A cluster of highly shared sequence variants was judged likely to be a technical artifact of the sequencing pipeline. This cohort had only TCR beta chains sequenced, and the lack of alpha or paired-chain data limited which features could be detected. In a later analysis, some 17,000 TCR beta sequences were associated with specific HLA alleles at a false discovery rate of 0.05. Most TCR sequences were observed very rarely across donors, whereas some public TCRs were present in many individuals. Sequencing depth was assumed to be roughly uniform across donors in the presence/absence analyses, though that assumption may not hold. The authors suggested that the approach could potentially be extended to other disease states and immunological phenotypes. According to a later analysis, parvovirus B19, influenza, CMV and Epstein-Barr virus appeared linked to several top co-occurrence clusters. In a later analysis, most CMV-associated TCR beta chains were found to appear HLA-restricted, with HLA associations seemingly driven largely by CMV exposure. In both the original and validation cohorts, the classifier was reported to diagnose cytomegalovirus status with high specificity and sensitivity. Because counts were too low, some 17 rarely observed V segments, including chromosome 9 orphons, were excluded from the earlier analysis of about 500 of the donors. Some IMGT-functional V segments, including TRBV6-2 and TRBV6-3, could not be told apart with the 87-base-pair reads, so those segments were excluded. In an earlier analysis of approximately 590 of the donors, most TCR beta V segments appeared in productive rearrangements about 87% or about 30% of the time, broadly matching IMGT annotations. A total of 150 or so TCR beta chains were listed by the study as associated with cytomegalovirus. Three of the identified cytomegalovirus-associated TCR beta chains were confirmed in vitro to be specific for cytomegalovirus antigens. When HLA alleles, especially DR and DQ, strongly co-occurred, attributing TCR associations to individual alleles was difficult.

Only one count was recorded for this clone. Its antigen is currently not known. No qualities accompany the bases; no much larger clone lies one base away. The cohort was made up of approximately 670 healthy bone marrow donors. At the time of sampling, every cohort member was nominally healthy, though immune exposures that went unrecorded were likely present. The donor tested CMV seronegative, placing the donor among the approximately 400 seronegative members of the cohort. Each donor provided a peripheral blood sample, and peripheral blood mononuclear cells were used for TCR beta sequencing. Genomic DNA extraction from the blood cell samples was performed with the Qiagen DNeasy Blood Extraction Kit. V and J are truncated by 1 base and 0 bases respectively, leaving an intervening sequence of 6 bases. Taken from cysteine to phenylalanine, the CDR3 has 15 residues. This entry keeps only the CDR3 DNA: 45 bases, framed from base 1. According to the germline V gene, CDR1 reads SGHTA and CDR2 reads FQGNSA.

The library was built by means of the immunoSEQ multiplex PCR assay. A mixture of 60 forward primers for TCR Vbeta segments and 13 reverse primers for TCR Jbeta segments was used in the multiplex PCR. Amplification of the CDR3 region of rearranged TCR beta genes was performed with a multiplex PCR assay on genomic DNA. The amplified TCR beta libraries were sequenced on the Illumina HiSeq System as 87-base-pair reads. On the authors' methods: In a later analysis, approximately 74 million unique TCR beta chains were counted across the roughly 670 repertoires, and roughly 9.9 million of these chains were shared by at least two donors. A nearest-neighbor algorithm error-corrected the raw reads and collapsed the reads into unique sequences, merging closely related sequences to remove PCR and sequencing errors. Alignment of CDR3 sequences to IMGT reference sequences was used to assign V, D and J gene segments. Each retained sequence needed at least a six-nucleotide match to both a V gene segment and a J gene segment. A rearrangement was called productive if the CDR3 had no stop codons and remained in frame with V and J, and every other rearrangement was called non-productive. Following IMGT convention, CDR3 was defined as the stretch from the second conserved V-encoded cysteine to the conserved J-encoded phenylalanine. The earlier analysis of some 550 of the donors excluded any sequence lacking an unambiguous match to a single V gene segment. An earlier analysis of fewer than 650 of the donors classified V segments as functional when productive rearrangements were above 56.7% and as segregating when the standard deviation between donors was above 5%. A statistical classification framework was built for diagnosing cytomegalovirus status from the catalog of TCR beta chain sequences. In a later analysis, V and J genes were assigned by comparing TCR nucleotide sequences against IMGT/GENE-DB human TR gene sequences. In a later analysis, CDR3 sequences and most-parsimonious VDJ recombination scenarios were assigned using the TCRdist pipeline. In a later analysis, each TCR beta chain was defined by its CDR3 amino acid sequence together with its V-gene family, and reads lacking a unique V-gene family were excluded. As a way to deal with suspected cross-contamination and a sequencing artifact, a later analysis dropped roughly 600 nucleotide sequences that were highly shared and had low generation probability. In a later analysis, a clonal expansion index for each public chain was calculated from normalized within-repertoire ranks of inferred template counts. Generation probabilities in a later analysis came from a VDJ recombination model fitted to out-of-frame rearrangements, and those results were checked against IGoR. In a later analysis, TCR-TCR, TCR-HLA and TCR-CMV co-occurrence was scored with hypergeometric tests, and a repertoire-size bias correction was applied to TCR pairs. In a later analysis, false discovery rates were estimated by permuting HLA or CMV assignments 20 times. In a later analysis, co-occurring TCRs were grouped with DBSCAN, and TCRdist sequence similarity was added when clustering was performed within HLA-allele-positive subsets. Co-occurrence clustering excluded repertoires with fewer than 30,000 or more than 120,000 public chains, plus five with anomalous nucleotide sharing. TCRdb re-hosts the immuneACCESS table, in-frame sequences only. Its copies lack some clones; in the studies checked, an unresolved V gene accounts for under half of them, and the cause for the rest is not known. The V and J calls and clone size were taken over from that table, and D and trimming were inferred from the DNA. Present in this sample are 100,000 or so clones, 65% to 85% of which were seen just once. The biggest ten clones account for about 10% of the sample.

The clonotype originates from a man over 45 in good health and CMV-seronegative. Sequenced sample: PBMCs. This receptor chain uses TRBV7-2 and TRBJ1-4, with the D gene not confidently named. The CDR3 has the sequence CASSLDGATNEKLFF. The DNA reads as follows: TGTGCCAGCAGCTTAGATGGAGCAACTAATGAAAAACTGTTTTTT.